This TCR beta chain was observed in a study of CD8 T cells in ankylosing spondylitis. Study-level findings and limits: About 8 highly homologous variants made up a TCR beta motif, and this motif appeared characteristic of ankylosing spondylitis blood.

The CDR3 is 13 residues long. CDR1 DFQATT and CDR2 SNEGSKA come from the germline V gene (reference sequence). Each CDR3 protein gets one entry after TCRdb re-called the 5' RACE reads with MiXCR. Of about 450,000 distinct CDR3 sequences listed, about 24% were seen once; the top ten hold about 1%. On this clonotype itself: The target antigen is unknown.

The source is a male donor with ankylosing spondylitis. Sequencing was carried out using blood, either unsorted or a sorted T cell fraction (not recorded which). This rearrangement joins TRBV20-1 to TRBJ2-1; either TRBD1 or TRBD2 may supply D (6 bases each). CDR3 coding DNA: TGCAGCCTGGGGGCGGGAACCTTAAATGAGCAGTTCTTC. This sequence encodes CSLGAGTLNEQFF.